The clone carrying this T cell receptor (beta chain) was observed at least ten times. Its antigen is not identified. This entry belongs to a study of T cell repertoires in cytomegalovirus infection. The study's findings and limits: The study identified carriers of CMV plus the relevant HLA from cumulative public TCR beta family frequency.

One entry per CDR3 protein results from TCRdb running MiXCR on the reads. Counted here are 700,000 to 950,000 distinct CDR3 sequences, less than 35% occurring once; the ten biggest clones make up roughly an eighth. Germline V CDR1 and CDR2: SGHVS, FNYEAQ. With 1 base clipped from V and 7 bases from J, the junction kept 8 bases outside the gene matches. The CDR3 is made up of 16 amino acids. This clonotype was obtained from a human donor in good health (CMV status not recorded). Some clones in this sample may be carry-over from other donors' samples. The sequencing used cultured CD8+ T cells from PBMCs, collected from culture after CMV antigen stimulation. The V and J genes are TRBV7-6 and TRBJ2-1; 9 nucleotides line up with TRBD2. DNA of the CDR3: TGTGCCAGCAGCTTAGAACTAGCGGGTCCGGTGAATGAGCAGTTCTTC. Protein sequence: CASSLELAGPVNEQFF.